The T cell receptor beta chain described here comes from a study of neurological immune-mediated disorders. Findings of the study overall: HTLV-1-associated myelopathy had the most TCR clonal expansion, while multiple sclerosis had the least, a level that fell below healthy controls. No CDR3 amino acid sequences recurred among expanded clones across subjects, suggesting private repertoires in all groups.

The time point: longitudinal time-point 2. Libraries used 2 million unsorted PBMCs kept frozen in RNAlater. The making of cDNA relied on 5'RACE with 10-nucleotide random UMIs. TCRdb itself ran the 5' RACE reads through MiXCR, one entry per CDR3 protein. The sample holds about 90,000 distinct CDR3 sequences, under 15% seen once. As to this clonotype: Its target is not known.

This clonotype was sampled from a female donor with HTLV-1-associated myelopathy (HAM/TSP). The sequenced material came from PBMCs.

CDR3 sequence (DNA): TGTGCCAGCAGCCAAGATTCAGGTACCTACGAGCAGTACTTC. Translated, it gives CASSQDSGTYEQYF. The V call is TRBV14, the J call TRBJ2-7; the D is unclear. Germline loops: CDR1 SGHDN, CDR2 FVKESK. V lost 0 bases and J lost 2, with 8 bases in between. The length of the CDR3 is 14 residues. The variable domain in full, with the rest retrieved from reference TRBV14 and TRBJ2-7, is EAGVTQFPSHSVIEKGQTVTLRCDPISGHDNLYWYRRVMGKEIKFLLHFVKESKQDESGMPNNRFLAERTGGTYSTLKVQPAELEDSGVYFCASSQDSGTYEQYFGPGTRLTVT.